This TCR beta chain was obtained from a study of T cells in Graves' hyperthyroidism and ophthalmopathy. Study information: The authors collected peripheral blood at initial diagnosis, before any treatment.

This CDR3 has 13 residues. Germline values: CDR1 SGHTA, CDR2 FQGNSA. Trimming took 3 bases from V and 9 from J, leaving 9 bases between them. The investigators amplified TCR beta CDR3 regions from RNA transcripts. The HTBI set primed first-round TCR CDR3 RT-PCR. TCRdb recomputed calls from the multiplex PCR reads with MiXCR, one row per CDR3 protein. The sample has roughly 600,000 distinct CDR3 sequences, about 15% seen once. Every diagnosis used clinical symptoms, serum thyroxine and TRAb, thyroid ultrasound and orbital computed tomography. The J gene is TRBJ1-6, the V gene TRBV7-2; perhaps TRBD1 as D (5 bases). The TCR sequence derives from a woman in her forties or fifties with Graves' ophthalmopathy. The source material was blood. The CDR3 region is CASSLTASSPLHF. The CDR3 nucleotides are TGTGCCAGCAGCTTGACAGCCAGTTCACCCCTCCACTTT.